One sample yielded the 2 T cell receptor beta chains listed below, sequenced in a study of T cell clonality in common variable immunodeficiency. Generated by immunoSEQ multiplex PCR, the TCRdb table keeps only in-frame clones and is missing some. The sample presents approximately 40,000 clones, none singletons. Source material: peripheral blood mononuclear cells. Every receptor here comes from a person aged 18-70 years in good health.

In this sample, this clone turned up many times. The DNA ends 3 residues before the CDR3 does, and the rest of the CDR3 is filled in from the germline J gene. The chain couples TRBV2 to TRBJ2-3, with 13 nucleotides matching TRBD2. CDR1 is SNHLY, CDR2 FYNNEI, per germline. The CDR3 consists of 15 residues. The trim removed 8 bases at V and 5 bases at J, leaving 7 bases unmatched. CDR3 DNA (partial): TGTGCCAGCCCCGGTACTAGCGGGGGGGTAGATACG. This codes for CASPGTSGGVDT. The full CDR3 protein is CASPGTSGGVDTQYF.

This clone was observed at least ten times. The CDR3 goes on 3 residues after the read ends, and that part is filled in from the germline J gene. The chain carries TRBV29-1 and TRBJ2-1, with 7 bases that match TRBD1. V trimming: 4 bases; J trimming: 2 bases; junction bases outside the gene matches: 2. CDR1 is SQVTM and CDR2 is ANQGSEA in the germline V gene. The CDR3 is 13 residues long. Partial CDR3 DNA: TGCAGCGTTGCAGGGGGTGCCTACAATGAG. This gives the protein CSVAGGAYNE. The CDR3 reads in full as CSVAGGAYNEQFF.